The 27 T cell receptor beta chains presented below share a single source sample, sequenced in a study of blood T cell repertoires in COVID-19. Sequenced by immunoSEQ multiplex PCR; TCRdb stores in-frame clones only, minus some. The repertoire consists of about 190,000 clones, with around 80% occurring once and the leading ten covering 9.5% to 15%. Material for sequencing was peripheral blood. These receptors were collected from a woman aged 45-65 years with acute or convalescent COVID-19.

This chain uses TRBV27 with TRBJ1-1; TRBD1 matches 10 bases. This CDR3 contains 15 residues. Unmatched junction bases numbered 3, after V lost 1 base and J lost 4 bases. Per germline, CDR1 MNHEY and CDR2 SMNVEV (reference sequence). CDR3 loop: CASSLWGTGVTEAFF. The CDR3 DNA reads as TGTGCCAGCAGTTTATGGGGGACAGGGGTCACTGAAGCTTTCTTT.

The chain uses TRBV19 and TRBJ1-1; 7 positions match TRBD1. The CDR3 is made up of 16 amino acids. V shed 6 bases and J 5 bases; nucleotides not matched to a gene: 15. Germline V gene data show CDR1 as LNHDA and CDR2 as SQIVND (reference sequence). In DNA form, the CDR3 reads TGTGCCAGTAGCCAAGGGGGCTCGGGACTTAGGACTGAAGCTTTCTTT. Protein sequence: CASSQGGSGLRTEAFF.

This clone was detected only a few times. The chain links TRBV24-1 to TRBJ1-1; 7 bases match TRBD1. CDR1 KGHDR and CDR2 SFDVKD come from the germline V gene. V shed 10 bases, J shed 3 bases, and the junction held 1 base outside the gene matches. The CDR3 extends over 11 amino acids. The DNA for the CDR3 is TGTGCCACAGGGACAGACACTGAAGCTTTCTTT. Amino acid sequence: CATGTDTEAFF.

The chain combines TRBV3-1 (or the pseudogene TRBV3-2) with TRBJ1-3; 10 nucleotides match TRBD1. The CDR3 consists of 18 residues. Per the germline V gene, CDR1 is LGHDT and CDR2 is YNNKEL (reference sequence). V lost 1 base and J lost 4; bases outside the gene matches: 10. The CDR3 coding sequence is TGTGCCAGCAGCCAAGTCCGGACAGGGGGTACAAGGGGAAACACCATATATTTT. Amino acid sequence: CASSQVRTGGTRGNTIYF.

The rearrangement uses TRBV10-3 and TRBJ2-5; D not resolved. The CDR3 spans 11 residues. Germline assignment: CDR1 ENHRY and CDR2 SYGVKD. V was trimmed by 9 bases and J by 4 bases, leaving 9 bases between them. The CDR3 bases are TGTGCCATGTCGCGAGGAGAGACCCAGTACTTC. Translated, it gives CAMSRGETQYF.

This chain uses TRBV4-3 with TRBJ2-7; D might be TRBD1 (6 bases). The CDR3 contains 15 residues. The V and J ends lost 5 bases and 2 bases respectively, with 16 bases between them. CDR1 is LGHNA and CDR2 is YSLEER in the germline V gene. The CDR3 bases are TGCGCCAGCAGCGAAGGGACAAACTGGGCCTACGAGCAGTACTTC. It codes for CASSEGTNWAYEQYF.

CDR3 DNA sequence: TGTGCCATCAGTGAATATGACGAGCAGTACTTC. Its protein is CAISEYDEQYF. The V gene is TRBV10-3, the J gene TRBJ2-7; no reliable D call. CDR1 ENHRY and CDR2 SYGVKD come from the germline V gene. The CDR3 covers 11 residues. Deletions cut 3 bases from V and 5 bases from J, with 5 bases between.

This chain uses TRBV6-5 with TRBJ1-5; 9 nucleotides agree with TRBD1. J gave up 7 bases and V 5 bases, and 3 bases lay outside the gene matches. The CDR3 totals 13 residues. Looked up from germline, CDR1 is MNHEY and CDR2 is SVGAGI. The CDR3 DNA reads as TGTGCCAGCAGTCGGGACAGGGAGCAGCCCCAGCATTTT. Encoded protein: CASSRDREQPQHF.

There are a few counts of this clone. The rearrangement links TRBV30 to TRBJ1-1; TRBD1 agrees at 11 bases. The J segment lost 5 bases and the V segment lost 5 bases, leaving 4 bases of the junction unmatched. Germline loops: CDR1 GTSNPN, CDR2 SVGIG (reference sequence). The length of the CDR3 is 13 residues. The CDR3 region is CAWRTGGDTEAFF. DNA for the CDR3: TGTGCCTGGCGGACAGGGGGCGATACTGAAGCTTTCTTT.

The chain uses TRBV18 and TRBJ2-2, with 7 bases that match TRBD2. The length of the CDR3 is 16 residues. Germline CDR1 reads KGHSH; CDR2 reads LQKENI. V shed 6 bases and J 2 bases; nucleotides not matched to a gene: 9. DNA of the CDR3: TGTGCCAGCTCCGCGAACAGCGGGACTAACACCGGGGAGCTGTTTTTT. It specifies CASSANSGTNTGELFF.

The chain couples TRBV5-1 to TRBJ2-3; D perhaps matches TRBD1 (5 bases). This CDR3 is 14 amino acids long. The germline V and J ends were trimmed by 3 bases and 2 bases, with 10 bases remaining between them. Germline CDR1 SGHRS, CDR2 YFSETQ. In DNA, the CDR3 is TGCGCCAGCAGCTCCCCAGGGTTCACAGATACGCAGTATTTT. It codes for CASSSPGFTDTQYF.

This rearrangement joins TRBV7-9 to TRBJ2-1, with D possibly being TRBD2 (5 bases). The V end was cut by 0 bases, the J end by 5 bases, with 11 bases between. Germline CDR1 SEHNR, CDR2 FQNEAQ (reference sequence). The CDR3 is 15 residues long. In DNA form, the CDR3 reads TGTGCCAGCAGCTTAGCGGGGAGTCTCGACAATGAGCAGTTCTTC. Encoded protein: CASSLAGSLDNEQFF.

The chain uses TRBV6-6 and TRBJ2-7; D may be TRBD2 (6 bases). Germline V lookup: CDR1 MNHNY, CDR2 SVGAGI (reference sequence). This CDR3 spans 14 amino acids. With 6 bases removed from V and 0 bases from J, the gap between germline ends came to 12 bases. The CDR3 is CASRARGYSYEQYF. The CDR3 bases are TGTGCCAGCAGGGCACGGGGGTACTCCTACGAGCAGTACTTC.

The CDR3 nucleotides are TGCGCCAGCAGCTTGGGGACAGGGGGTGAAAAACTGTTTTTT. Translated, it gives CASSLGTGGEKLFF. V gene TRBV5-1 combines with J gene TRBJ1-4, with 10 bases fitting TRBD1. Germline V CDR1 and CDR2: SGHRS, YFSETQ. The CDR3 spans 14 residues. The V gene end was trimmed by 0 bases and the J gene end by 7 bases; junction bases not matched to a gene: 0.

V is TRBV9 and J is TRBJ1-3; D might be TRBD1 (5 bases). Germline CDR1 reads SGDLS; CDR2 reads YYNGEE. Trimming took 3 bases from V and 3 from J, leaving 16 bases between them. The length of the CDR3 is 16 residues. CDR3 nucleotides: TGTGCCAGCAGCGCCGAGATCGGGGGGTATGGAAACACCATATATTTT. Protein product: CASSAEIGGYGNTIYF.

The chain is built from TRBV2 and TRBJ1-2; D may be TRBD1 (6 bases). V was cut by 7 bases and J by 5 bases, with 11 bases left in between. The CDR3 is made up of 12 amino acids. Germline CDR1 SNHLY, CDR2 FYNNEI. The CDR3 DNA reads as TGTGCCAGCAAGGGGGAATCTTATGGCTACACCTTC. This codes for CASKGESYGYTF.

The CDR3: CASSVRTGYNEQFF. CDR3 bases: TGCGCCAGCAGCGTACGGACTGGTTACAATGAGCAGTTCTTC. The chain has TRBV4-1 and TRBJ2-1, with a tentative D call TRBD2 (5 bases). Per germline, CDR1 MGHRA and CDR2 YSYEKL. V lost 5 bases to trimming and J lost 4 bases, with 12 bases between them. The CDR3 totals 14 residues.

The chain carries TRBV19 and TRBJ2-7; 9 bases align to TRBD1. Trimming removed 3 bases from V and 2 bases from J; junction bases left unmatched: 5. CDR3 length: 15 amino acids. CDR1 is LNHDA and CDR2 is SQIVND in the germline V gene (reference sequence). Here the CDR3 DNA reads TGTGCCAGTAGTATCCGGGACAGGGCCGCCTACGAGCAGTACTTC. It translates to CASSIRDRAAYEQYF.

The J gene is TRBJ1-2, the V gene TRBV5-1; 7 nucleotides line up with TRBD1. This CDR3 region has 14 residues. Per the germline V gene, CDR1 is SGHRS and CDR2 is YFSETQ. The V gene end was trimmed by 0 bases and the J gene end by 7 bases; junction bases not matched to a gene: 6. CDR3: CASSLEPGGSGYTF. The CDR3 bases are TGCGCCAGCAGCTTGGAGCCAGGGGGATCTGGCTACACCTTC. Full variable domain (missing parts from reference TRBV5-1 and TRBJ1-2): KAGVTQTPRYLIKTRGQQVTLSCSPISGHRSVSWYQQTPGQGLQFLFEYFSETQRNKGNFPGRFSGRQFSNSRSEMNVSTLELGDSALYLCASSLEPGGSGYTFGSGTRLTVV.

The chain uses TRBV15 and TRBJ2-7, with D maybe TRBD2 (6 bases). Germline V gene data show CDR1 as LNHNV and CDR2 as YYDKDF (reference sequence). V was clipped by 1 base and J by 5 bases, with 18 bases between them. This CDR3 spans 16 amino acids. The CDR3 DNA is TGTGCCACCAGCAGAGTTCTGGGGGGATCTCTCCACGAGCAGTACTTC. It specifies CATSRVLGGSLHEQYF.

Note on this clone: Different DNA sequences within this sample yield the same CDR3. The chain links TRBV29-1 to TRBJ2-3; 8 nucleotides line up with TRBD2. This CDR3 is built from 14 residues. The germline V gene has CDR1 SQVTM and CDR2 ANQGSEA. The V and J ends lost 4 bases and 6 bases, in that order; junction bases with no gene match: 9. CDR3 in amino acids: CSVATSGSEDTQYF. DNA of the CDR3: TGCAGCGTTGCGACCAGCGGGAGCGAGGATACGCAGTATTTT.

On this clone itself: Other DNA sequences in the sample encode the same CDR3. The rearrangement uses TRBV6-1 and TRBJ2-1; the match to TRBD1 covers 9 bases. The CDR3 loop spans 14 amino acids. The V gene end was trimmed by 2 bases and the J gene end by 6 bases; junction bases not matched to a gene: 2. Germline V gene lookup returns CDR1 MNHNS and CDR2 SASEGT. The CDR3 protein is CASSERQGGNEQFF. The CDR3 DNA reads TGTGCCAGCAGTGAAAGACAGGGGGGCAATGAGCAGTTCTTC.

This clone has just one count. J is TRBJ1-6 and V is TRBV5-6; TRBD1 aligns across 9 bases. Germline V lookup: CDR1 SGHDT, CDR2 YYEEEE. J lost 6 bases, V lost 1 base, and 8 bases had no gene match. CDR3 length equals 17 residues. CDR3 sequence: CASSLYTGGMRNSPLHF. CDR3 DNA sequence: TGTGCCAGCAGCTTGTACACAGGGGGCATGCGTAATTCACCCCTCCACTTT.

The chain employs TRBV2 and TRBJ2-7; 7 bases match TRBD2. V gave up 7 bases and J gave up 4 bases; unmatched junction bases: 4. This CDR3 comprises 12 residues. Per the germline V gene, CDR1 is SNHLY and CDR2 is FYNNEI. CDR3 in DNA: TGTGCCAGCAAGAGGGAGGGTTACGAGCAGTACTTC. Translation gives CASKREGYEQYF. The full variable domain, rest sourced from reference TRBV2 and TRBJ2-7, is EPEVTQTPSHQVTQMGQEVILRCVPISNHLYFYWYRQILGQKVEFLVSFYNNEISEKSEIFDDQFSVERPDGSNFTLKIRSTKLEDSAMYFCASKREGYEQYFGPGTRLTVT.

The V and J genes are TRBV7-9 and TRBJ2-5; D remains ambiguous. The V end lost 6 bases, the J end lost 1 base, and 12 bases lay between the germline ends. This CDR3 contains 14 residues. Germline CDR1 is SEHNR and CDR2 is FQNEAQ (reference sequence). CDR3: CASSSRLLQETQYF. For the CDR3, the DNA is TGTGCCAGCAGTTCACGACTCCTCCAAGAGACCCAGTACTTC.

The chain links TRBV27 to TRBJ2-7; 9 bases match TRBD1. V shed 5 bases, J shed 6 bases, and the junction held 8 bases outside the gene matches. The CDR3 is 14 residues long. Per germline, CDR1 MNHEY and CDR2 SMNVEV (reference sequence). CDR3 loop: CASSTTGGIAEQYF. The CDR3 region has the DNA TGTGCCAGCAGTACGACAGGGGGAATCGCCGAGCAGTACTTC.

The table lists this clone with a few counts. The gene calls are TRBV7-2 and TRBJ2-7; 11 bases agree with TRBD2. Germline V gene sequence: CDR1 SGHTA, CDR2 FQGNSA. This CDR3 has 19 amino acids. V gave up 3 bases and J gave up 0 bases; unmatched junction bases: 13. This CDR3 reads CASSLHHSSGRSSSYEQYF. The CDR3 DNA reads as TGTGCCAGCAGCTTGCACCACTCTAGCGGGAGGTCCTCCTCCTACGAGCAGTACTTC.